The present TCR beta chain was sequenced within a study of cytomegalovirus exposure and HLA in healthy donors. Looking at the study overall: Roughly 180 million T cells yielded around 100 million unique TCR beta sequences, as an earlier analysis found. General study points: Among CMV-associated TCR beta chains, most appeared HLA-restricted in a later analysis.

CDR3 length: 17 residues. The germline V gene has CDR1 SGHNT and CDR2 YYREEE (reference sequence). With 4 bases clipped from V and 0 bases from J, the junction kept 8 bases outside the gene matches. On this clone itself: Its antigen is unidentified.

In the PCR, 60 Vbeta and 13 Jbeta primers were used. TCRdb's copy holds only in-frame clones and misses some; the assay was immunoSEQ multiplex PCR. The sample includes 200,000 or so clones, around 83% of them seen just once. This receptor was identified in a woman aged 45-65 years in good health and CMV-seropositive. The chain has TRBV5-4 and TRBJ2-3, with 10 bases that match TRBD2. The specimen was PBMCs. CDR3 nucleotides: TGTGCCAGCAGCCCACAACTAGCGGGACGAAGCACAGATACGCAGTATTTT. Its protein is CASSPQLAGRSTDTQYF.